One sample yielded the 18 T cell receptor beta chains listed below, sequenced in a study of T cells after yellow fever vaccination. Each CDR3 protein gets one entry after TCRdb re-called the 5' RACE reads with MiXCR. The sample holds around 350,000 distinct CDR3 sequences; under 7.5% are singletons and the top ten take 15%. Specimen: PBMCs, collected 5 days after the yellow fever booster vaccination. The receptors here all came from a young man who received the YFV17D yellow fever vaccine.

The CDR3 DNA follows: TGTGCCAGCGGACCGACAGGGGGAGGGTATGGCTACACCTTC. Translation: CASGPTGGGYGYTF. This chain connects TRBV6-1 to TRBJ1-2, with 9 bases lining up with TRBD1. The CDR3 covers 14 residues. V shed 8 bases, J shed 5 bases, and the junction held 9 bases outside the gene matches. CDR1 is MNHNS, CDR2 SASEGT, per germline.

J is TRBJ1-4 and V is TRBV25-1; D remains ambiguous. The germline CDR1 and CDR2 sequences are MGHDK and SYGVNS. V lost 4 bases to trimming and J lost 3 bases, with 6 bases between them. CDR3 length equals 13 residues. The CDR3 is CASSGSPNEKLFF. As DNA, the CDR3 is TGTGCCAGCAGTGGGTCTCCTAATGAAAAACTGTTTTTT.

This clonotype occurred a few times. The chain combines TRBV20-1 with TRBJ2-1; the match to TRBD2 covers 7 bases. The CDR3 is 15 amino acids. Looked up from germline, CDR1 is DFQATT and CDR2 is SNEGSKA (reference sequence). Germline trimming cut 3 bases from V and 1 base from J; bases unmatched to any gene: 6. The CDR3 DNA reads TGCAGTGCTAGGTGGCTAGCGGATTCCTACAATGAGCAGTTCTTC. Translated: CSARWLADSYNEQFF.

This clonotype was detected many times. The chain has TRBV7-2 and TRBJ2-7; D gene unclear. There are 13 residues in the CDR3. The ends were cut back, 5 bases at V and 3 bases at J, with 11 bases in the middle. The germline V gene encodes CDR1 SGHTA and CDR2 FQGNSA. CDR3 sequence: CASSPWSNYEQYF. CDR3 DNA sequence: TGTGCCAGCAGCCCCTGGTCAAACTACGAGCAGTACTTC. The full variable domain, in which reference TRBV7-2 and TRBJ2-7 provide the parts outside the CDR3, is GAGVSQSPSNKVTEKGKDVELRCDPISGHTALYWYRQSLGQGLEFLIYFQGNSAPDKSGLPSDRFSAERTGGSVSTLTIQRTQQEDSAVYLCASSPWSNYEQYFGPGTRLTVT.

This clonotype was found a few times. The chain recombines TRBV7-9 with TRBJ2-2, with 7 bases aligning to TRBD1. The J segment lost 0 bases and the V segment lost 6 bases, leaving 10 bases of the junction unmatched. This CDR3 has 17 amino acids. Germline CDR1 reads SEHNR; CDR2 reads FQNEAQ (reference sequence). The CDR3 DNA reads as TGTGCCAGCAGTATGCCGCCGGGACAGCCGAACACCGGGGAGCTGTTTTTT. It codes for CASSMPPGQPNTGELFF.

In its sample, this clonotype was seen a few times. The chain recombines TRBV27 with TRBJ2-7; a possible D gene is TRBD2 (6 bases). Trimming took off 2 bases at V and 0 bases at J, with 11 bases between the two ends. The CDR3 loop spans 15 amino acids. Germline V gives CDR1 MNHEY, CDR2 SMNVEV (reference sequence). The CDR3 sequence is CASSLASASSYEQYF. The CDR3 DNA reads TGTGCCAGCAGTTTAGCTAGCGCTAGCTCCTACGAGCAGTACTTC.

A few counts support this clonotype. The genes are TRBV7-2 and TRBJ2-5; D is possibly TRBD1 (6 bases). This CDR3 comprises 15 residues. CDR1 SGHTA and CDR2 FQGNSA come from the germline V gene. Trimming shortened V by 3 bases and J by 1 base, and 12 bases separated the two germline ends. The CDR3 DNA reads as TGTGCCAGCAGCTTGGGGGCAAGGACCCAAGAGACCCAGTACTTC. Its translation: CASSLGARTQETQYF.

This clonotype was counted between two and nine times. This chain connects TRBV18 to TRBJ2-1; the D gene is possibly TRBD2 (6 bases). The V end lost 3 bases, the J end lost 5 bases, and 20 bases lay between the germline ends. The CDR3 length is 17 residues. CDR1 is KGHSH, CDR2 LQKENI, per germline. In nucleotides, the CDR3 is TGTGCCAGCTCACCCACCAGGGCCACCAGGGAGGACAATGAGCAGTTCTTC. It encodes CASSPTRATREDNEQFF.

This clonotype was picked up a small number of times. The J gene is TRBJ2-7, the V gene TRBV5-1, with 9 nucleotides matching TRBD1. V shed 4 bases, J shed 0 bases, and the junction held 2 bases outside the gene matches. This CDR3 has 14 residues. Germline CDR1 reads SGHRS; CDR2 reads YFSETQ. CDR3 coding DNA: TGCGCCAGCAGCCGGACAGGGGACTCCTACGAGCAGTACTTC. It specifies CASSRTGDSYEQYF. The full variable domain, rest sourced from reference TRBV5-1 and TRBJ2-7, is KAGVTQTPRYLIKTRGQQVTLSCSPISGHRSVSWYQQTPGQGLQFLFEYFSETQRNKGNFPGRFSGRQFSNSRSEMNVSTLELGDSALYLCASSRTGDSYEQYFGPGTRLTVT.

In its sample, this clonotype was seen many times. The CDR3: CASGPMGLADEQFF. CDR3 bases: TGTGCCTCCGGCCCCATGGGACTAGCGGACGAGCAGTTCTTC. The chain carries TRBV10-3 and TRBJ2-1; 11 bases are shared with TRBD2. This CDR3 is 14 amino acids long. V lost 11 bases, J lost 10 bases, and 13 bases stayed unmatched. CDR1 is ENHRY, CDR2 SYGVKD, per germline.

The J gene is TRBJ2-3, the V gene TRBV18; TRBD1 matches at 8 bases. The CDR3 length is 18 residues. Germline lookup yields CDR1 KGHSH and CDR2 LQKENI. V lost 6 bases and J lost 8; bases outside the gene matches: 22. CDR3 in amino acids: CASSPSPLRRGQEVTQYF. The DNA of the CDR3 is TGTGCCAGCTCGCCTTCCCCCCTGCGCAGGGGGCAAGAGGTTACGCAGTATTTT.

Ten or more counts support this clonotype. The V and J genes are TRBV18 and TRBJ2-7, with a tentative D call TRBD2 (5 bases). Trimming took 3 bases from V and 3 from J, leaving 9 bases between them. The germline CDR1 and CDR2 sequences are KGHSH and LQKENI. The CDR3 is 13 amino acids. The CDR3 DNA is TGTGCCAGCTCACCCTTCGGACTCTACGAGCAGTACTTC. Translated: CASSPFGLYEQYF.

The V and J genes are TRBV12-3 or TRBV12-4 and TRBJ2-7; D may be TRBD1 (6 bases). This CDR3 region has 13 residues. The germline V and J ends were trimmed by 3 bases and 5 bases, with 11 bases remaining between them. The CDR3 coding sequence is TGTGCCAGCAGTTTCAGGGGTCAGGACGAGCAGTACTTC. This translates into CASSFRGQDEQYF.

The chain links TRBV27 to TRBJ2-7, with 10 bases identical to TRBD2. The CDR3 spans 16 residues. V lost 5 bases, J lost 2 bases, and 9 bases stayed unmatched. Germline V lookup: CDR1 MNHEY, CDR2 SMNVEV (reference sequence). The CDR3 coding sequence is TGTGCCAGCAGTCGGGACGGACTAGCGGTCGCCTACGAGCAGTACTTC. This translates into CASSRDGLAVAYEQYF.

At least ten counts were recorded for this clonotype. This chain links TRBV19 with TRBJ2-1, with 10 nucleotides matching TRBD2. CDR1 is LNHDA, CDR2 SQIVND, per germline (reference sequence). Trimming took 1 base from V and 2 from J; bases not matched to a gene: 5. The CDR3 loop spans 17 amino acids. The CDR3 nucleotides are TGTGCCAGTAGTATAGGTGCAGCGGGGGGGGCCTACAATGAGCAGTTCTTC. Protein: CASSIGAAGGAYNEQFF.

This clonotype has a count of ten or more. J is TRBJ2-3 and V is TRBV7-3, with 9 bases that match TRBD2. There are 15 residues in the CDR3. The germline V gene has CDR1 SGHTA and CDR2 FQGTGA. After removal of 2 bases from V and 6 bases from J, the junction contained 6 bases not matched to a gene. In DNA form, the CDR3 reads TGTGCCAGCAGCTTATTAGCGGGAGTGGGTGATACGCAGTATTTT. Amino acids: CASSLLAGVGDTQYF.

This clonotype was counted many times. V is TRBV7-3 and J is TRBJ2-2; D is ambiguous. Deletions cut 5 bases from V and 4 bases from J, with 11 bases between. CDR3 size: 14 residues. The germline CDR1 and CDR2 sequences are SGHTA and FQGTGA. The CDR3 nucleotides are TGTGCCAGCAGCCTAATAGGGCTCACCGGGGAGCTGTTTTTT. Translating it yields CASSLIGLTGELFF.

The chain employs TRBV5-1 and TRBJ2-7; the match to TRBD1 covers 10 bases. Germline values: CDR1 SGHRS, CDR2 YFSETQ. The CDR3 is 14 residues long. With 4 bases clipped from V and 4 bases from J, the junction kept 5 bases outside the gene matches. CDR3 in amino acids: CASSAGTGEYEQYF. CDR3 nucleotide sequence: TGCGCCAGCAGCGCCGGGACAGGGGAGTACGAGCAGTACTTC.